This section outlines one T cell receptor (beta chain) sequence together with its context. The record originates from a study of T cell responses to AZD1222 COVID-19 vaccine. Generated by immunoSEQ multiplex PCR, the TCRdb table keeps only in-frame clones and is missing some. The table includes approximately 110,000 clones, around 93% detected once. Losses at the gene ends were 6 bases for V and 2 bases for J; bases not matched to a gene: 2. This CDR3 contains 15 residues. CDR1 and CDR2 (germline): LNHDA, SQIVND (reference sequence). The specimen comprised peripheral blood, sampled 28 days after the second AZD1222 dose. This clonotype was obtained from an adult who received the AZD1222 COVID-19 vaccine. This chain links TRBV19 with TRBJ2-3; 13 nucleotides agree with TRBD2. The CDR3 DNA sequence: TGTGCCAGTAGGGGACTAGCGGGGAACACAGATACGCAGTATTTT. Amino acid sequence: CASRGLAGNTDTQYF.